The T cell receptor beta chain under discussion was sequenced for a study of blood T cell repertoires in COVID-19. On the study more broadly: The United States, Italy and Spain supplied acute and convalescent COVID-19 samples. From T cells, B-cell-depleted T cells, or PBMCs came the material, which was cDNA or gDNA.

The assay was immunoSEQ multiplex PCR, and TCRdb's table has in-frame clones only and misses some. The table includes approximately 190,000 clones, about 88% detected once. The TCR originated in a man aged 40-50 years with active or convalescent COVID-19. The sequencing sample was made of peripheral blood.

Here the CDR3 reads CASSYVPGGGTEAFF. CDR3 nucleotide sequence: TGTGCCAGCAGTTACGTACCAGGGGGCGGCACTGAAGCTTTCTTT. The genes are TRBV6-2 or TRBV6-3 and TRBJ1-1, with 8 nucleotides matching TRBD1. The ends lost 2 bases at V and 4 bases at J; junction bases unmatched: 6. CDR1 MNHEY and CDR2 SVGEGT come from the germline V gene. This CDR3 has 15 amino acids.